The 21 T cell receptor beta chains below come from one sample, sequenced in a study of blood T cell repertoires in COVID-19. Profiled with immunoSEQ multiplex PCR; TCRdb holds only in-frame clones, not every one. The table records fewer than 350,000 clones, 75% to 90% of them present only once. Material: PBMCs or T cells enriched from blood (not recorded which). The receptors derive from a man aged 55 to 70 who had recovered from COVID-19.

V and J are TRBV9 and TRBJ2-3, with no clear D. In germline, CDR1 is SGDLS, CDR2 YYNGEE. The V gene lost 0 bases and the J gene lost 1 base, with 6 bases spanning the gap. The CDR3 is made up of 14 amino acids. CDR3 bases: TGTGCCAGCAGCGTAGATCTAGGCACAGATACGCAGTATTTT. Protein: CASSVDLGTDTQYF.

The chain joins TRBV19 to TRBJ1-1; 7 bases align to TRBD1. V shed 4 bases and J 6 bases; nucleotides not matched to a gene: 14. CDR1 and CDR2 (germline): LNHDA, SQIVND (reference sequence). This CDR3 is built from 16 residues. The CDR3 region is CASSTRQGGRFSEAFF. The CDR3 nucleotides are TGTGCCAGTAGTACAAGACAGGGTGGTAGATTCTCTGAAGCTTTCTTT.

The chain couples TRBV5-1 to TRBJ2-7; 10 bases match TRBD2. The length of the CDR3 is 17 residues. The V segment lost 2 bases and the J segment 2 bases; nucleotides outside the gene matches: 10. CDR1 is SGHRS, CDR2 YFSETQ, per germline. CDR3 nucleotide sequence: TGCGCCAGCAGCTTAGTTATGCGAGCGGGAGGGCCCTACGAGCAGTACTTC. It yields the protein CASSLVMRAGGPYEQYF.

The chain carries TRBV6-5 and TRBJ2-1; D may be TRBD1 (5 bases). Per the germline V gene, CDR1 is MNHEY and CDR2 is SVGAGI. Trimming left V 0 bases short and J 7 bases short, with 10 bases between. The CDR3 is 14 amino acids. The DNA for the CDR3 is TGTGCCAGCAGTTACTCCCAGGGTACTAATGAGCAGTTCTTC. Its translation: CASSYSQGTNEQFF.

This chain connects TRBV29-1 to TRBJ2-7; TRBD1 agrees at 8 bases. This CDR3 has 13 amino acids. CDR1 is SQVTM and CDR2 is ANQGSEA in the germline V gene. After removal of 6 bases from V and 0 bases from J, the junction contained 4 bases not matched to a gene. The CDR3 DNA reads TGCAGCGTAGTGGGACAGGCCTCCTACGAGCAGTACTTC. Its protein is CSVVGQASYEQYF.

As concerns this clone: Other nucleotide sequences in the sample specify the same CDR3. CDR3 sequence reads: CATSLYNEQFF. The CDR3 coding sequence is TGTGCCACCAGCCTATACAATGAGCAGTTCTTC. The chain couples TRBV24-1 to TRBJ2-1; no firm D call. V was shortened by 7 bases and J by 4 bases, with 4 bases between the two germline ends. Germline CDR1 and CDR2: KGHDR and SFDVKD. The CDR3 is 11 amino acids.

V and J are TRBV3-1 (or the pseudogene TRBV3-2) and TRBJ2-3, with D unclear. The CDR3 length is 13 residues. V gave up 1 base and J gave up 3 bases, with 5 bases separating them. CDR1 and CDR2 (germline): LGHDT, YNNKEL (reference sequence). The CDR3 DNA reads TGTGCCAGCAGCCAAGGAGCGACAGATACGCAGTATTTT. Translating gives CASSQGATDTQYF.

This chain uses TRBV7-3 with TRBJ2-3, with unresolved D. V shed 3 bases and J shed 6 bases, with 10 bases lying between them. This CDR3 spans 13 amino acids. CDR1 and CDR2 from the germline V gene are SGHTA and FQGTGA. CDR3 sequence reads: CASSFYSDDTQYF. CDR3 coding DNA: TGTGCCAGCAGCTTCTACAGTGACGATACGCAGTATTTT.

The V gene is TRBV4-1, the J gene TRBJ2-1; 9 nucleotides match TRBD2. The CDR3 runs to 16 residues. With 3 bases clipped from V and 2 bases from J, the junction kept 5 bases outside the gene matches. Germline CDR1 reads MGHRA; CDR2 reads YSYEKL. CDR3 DNA: TGCGCCAGCAGCCAGGCTAGCGGGATAGCCTACAATGAGCAGTTCTTC. This translates into CASSQASGIAYNEQFF.

The V call is TRBV27, the J call TRBJ2-1, with a tentative D call TRBD2 (6 bases). From germline, CDR1 is MNHEY and CDR2 SMNVEV (reference sequence). Trimming removed 5 bases from V and 10 bases from J, with 21 bases in between. This CDR3 contains 15 residues. CDR3 region: CASSPNSGPWGEQFF. The CDR3 coding sequence is TGTGCCAGCAGTCCCAATAGCGGCCCATGGGGGGAGCAGTTCTTC.

The chain is built from TRBV5-5 and TRBJ1-1; TRBD1 matches at 10 bases. The germline gives CDR1 SGHKS, CDR2 YYEKEE (reference sequence). This CDR3 is built from 14 residues. The V segment lost 7 bases and the J segment 4 bases; nucleotides outside the gene matches: 7. The chain's CDR3 is CASALTGGFTEAFF. DNA of the CDR3: TGTGCCAGCGCTTTGACAGGGGGCTTCACTGAAGCTTTCTTT.

V gene TRBV19 combines with J gene TRBJ1-5; the D gene is possibly TRBD1 (5 bases). The CDR3 consists of 16 residues. V shed 3 bases and J shed 3 bases, with 15 bases lying between them. The germline V gene has CDR1 LNHDA and CDR2 SQIVND (reference sequence). The CDR3 region has the DNA TGTGCCAGTAGTATGTACGGCGACAGCTTCAATCAGCCCCAGCATTTT. This encodes CASSMYGDSFNQPQHF.

This clone was seen a few times. The chain combines TRBV15 with TRBJ2-7; TRBD2 might be the D (5 bases). This CDR3 comprises 15 residues. The V gene lost 3 bases and the J gene lost 2 bases, with 14 bases spanning the gap. Germline CDR1 reads LNHNV; CDR2 reads YYDKDF (reference sequence). The CDR3 DNA reads as TGTGCCACCAGCAGCCGGGGTTCGGTCCCCTACGAGCAGTACTTC. It translates to CATSSRGSVPYEQYF.

The V gene is TRBV15, the J gene TRBJ2-7; tentatively, D is TRBD1 (6 bases). The germline V gene has CDR1 LNHNV and CDR2 YYDKDF (reference sequence). V was clipped by 0 bases and J by 7 bases, with 16 bases between them. The CDR3 consists of 15 residues. CDR3 protein: CATSRERTALAEQYF. The CDR3 nucleotides read TGTGCCACCAGCAGAGAGCGGACAGCCTTGGCGGAGCAGTACTTC.

The V gene is TRBV28, the J gene TRBJ1-5; 9 positions agree with TRBD1. The CDR3 extends over 14 amino acids. CDR1 and CDR2 from the germline V gene are MDHEN and SYDVKM. V lost 7 bases and J lost 5; bases outside the gene matches: 6. CDR3 sequence: CASIPGQGYQPQHF. CDR3 bases: TGTGCCAGCATACCGGGACAGGGATATCAGCCCCAGCATTTT.

This sequence joins TRBV3-1 (or the pseudogene TRBV3-2) and TRBJ2-1; D is ambiguous. Germline V lookup: CDR1 LGHDT, CDR2 YNNKEL (reference sequence). V dropped 1 base and J dropped 7 bases, with 5 bases sitting between them. The CDR3 spans 12 residues. The CDR3 DNA is TGTGCCAGCAGCCAAGTACGGAATGAGCAGTTCTTC. This codes for CASSQVRNEQFF.

This clone has just one count. Other DNA sequences from this sample encode an identical CDR3 as well. The rearrangement uses TRBV5-1 and TRBJ2-5; possibly TRBD2 for D (6 bases). This CDR3 region has 13 residues. Trimming shortened V by 3 bases and J by 3 bases, and 9 bases separated the two germline ends. Per the germline V gene, CDR1 is SGHRS and CDR2 is YFSETQ. The CDR3 is CASSSTGEETQYF. The CDR3 bases are TGCGCCAGCAGCTCTACGGGAGAAGAGACCCAGTACTTC.

The V and J genes are TRBV18 and TRBJ2-3, with unresolved D. Trimming removed 6 bases at V and 2 bases at J, with 15 bases between. The CDR3 runs 15 residues. Germline CDR1 KGHSH, CDR2 LQKENI. This CDR3 is CASSLFSSSTDTQYF. The CDR3 nucleotides are TGTGCCAGCTCCCTCTTTAGTAGCTCCACAGATACGCAGTATTTT.

The chain links TRBV19 to TRBJ1-3, with 7 bases lining up with TRBD1. This CDR3 spans 15 amino acids. J lost 1 base, V lost 9 bases, and 9 bases had no gene match. Germline V gives CDR1 LNHDA, CDR2 SQIVND (reference sequence). The CDR3 loop is CASEDRAQSGNTIYF. The CDR3 nucleotides read TGTGCCAGCGAAGACAGGGCTCAATCTGGAAACACCATATATTTT.

The J gene is TRBJ2-4, the V gene TRBV5-6, with D maybe TRBD2 (6 bases). The germline gives CDR1 SGHDT, CDR2 YYEEEE. The CDR3 length is 16 residues. V was shortened by 2 bases and J by 0 bases, with 12 bases between the two germline ends. The CDR3 is CASSLGGVLAKNIQYF. For the CDR3, the DNA is TGTGCCAGCAGCTTAGGAGGGGTTTTAGCCAAAAACATTCAGTACTTC.

This rearrangement joins TRBV28 to TRBJ1-5; TRBD1 is a possible D gene (6 bases). Looked up from germline, CDR1 is MDHEN and CDR2 is SYDVKM. The CDR3 extends over 16 amino acids. Trimming removed 4 bases at V and 0 bases at J, with 13 bases between. The CDR3 is CASSWGGRGSNQPQHF. Here the CDR3 DNA reads TGTGCCAGCAGTTGGGGGGGCAGGGGTAGCAATCAGCCCCAGCATTTT. Looking up the rest from reference TRBV28 and TRBJ1-5 gives the full variable domain: DVKVTQSSRYLVKRTGEKVFLECVQDMDHENMFWYRQDPGLGLRLIYFSYDVKMKEKGDIPEGYSVSREKKERFSLILESASTNQTSMYLCASSWGGRGSNQPQHFGDGTRLSIL.